The TCR beta chain under discussion was sequenced for a study of Ad26.COV2.S vaccination and SARS-CoV-2 variants (dated by TCRdb to the early 2020s). About the full investigation: Vaccine-arm donors were drawn from COV1001, a multicentre, randomized, double-blind, placebo-controlled phase I-IIa trial of Ad26.COV2.S in healthy adults. Dosing of Ad26.COV2.S was intramuscular, at either 5x10^10 or 1x10^11 viral particles, delivered as one shot or as two shots spaced 56 days apart. TCRbeta repertoire sequencing was used to assess the specificity and breadth of SARS-CoV-2-reactive T cell receptors after Ad26.COV2.S vaccination. The TCR-sequenced set comprised approximately 30 samples: approximately 19 Ad26.COV2.S vaccine recipients, 5 placebo recipients and 8 SARS-CoV-2 convalescent individuals. Trial participants were randomized into five groups of five, in which low-dose or high-dose Ad26.COV2.S was given once or twice, or placebo was given on both occasions. Blinding of investigators to trial group allocation was maintained during experiments and outcome assessment. The study at large found these results: Substantial breadth of spike-specific CD8+ and CD4+ T cell responses was reported after vaccination. Comparing responses between vaccine doses or regimens was not something the study was powered to do. The authors noted that the TCR breadth and depth analyses may have underestimated total T cell responses. Compared with placebo recipients, Ad26.COV2.S recipients showed higher spike-specific TCR breadth (P = 0.0014). Comparable non-spike TCR breadth was observed between vaccine and placebo recipients, consistent with only spike being contained in the vaccine.

The sample's treatment or condition label, in plain terms: over 15 received Ad26.COV2.S at low or high dose, single or two shots; roughly five received placebo; per-sample allocation not given. Repertoires of vaccine and placebo recipients were sequenced from samples collected on day 63 after the first injection. In Cohort 1b, some 25 adults aged 18-55 years were enrolled at a single site in Boston, USA, between 29 July and 7 August 2020. Ad26.COV2.S consisted of a replication-incompetent adenovirus type 26 vector by which a prefusion-stabilized SARS-CoV-2 spike protein from the original Wuhan strain was expressed. With respect to this clone: The antigen it recognizes is unknown. No quality values exist for individual bases; no much larger clone is one base distant.

TCRbeta CDR3 regions were sequenced with the immunoSEQ Assay. After extraction, genomic DNA underwent amplification by bias-controlled multiplex PCR, followed by high-throughput sequencing. The authors' analysis ran thus. To quantify the absolute abundance of every unique TCRbeta CDR3 region, sequences were collapsed and filtered. T cell fraction was estimated by normalizing TCRbeta template counts to usable DNA, with usable DNA measured through amplification of reference genes found in all nucleated cells. Repertoire TCRs were annotated as SARS-CoV-2-specific by exact matching of V gene, CDR3 amino acid sequence and J gene to a known reactive TCR set. The reference SARS-CoV-2 TCR set was obtained from MIRA and was filtered for enrichment in COVID-19-positive ImmuneCODE repertoires, whereby public or cross-reactive TCRs were removed. Using the MIRA antigens, annotated TCRs were further analysed by specific ORF or by position within an ORF. Breadth was defined as the number of annotated unique rearrangements divided by the total number of unique productive rearrangements, and depth was defined as the summed frequency of the annotated unique rearrangements. Group comparisons of TCR breadth used two-sided Wilcoxon rank-sum tests. This is the immuneACCESS table as TCRdb keeps it, with only in-frame sequences that have V and J called. A part of the clones is gone; compared with another copy, unresolved V genes explain less than half, and the rest is unexplained. From that table come the V and J calls and clone size; the DNA was used to work out D and trimming. The sample has 410,000 or so clones on record, about nine tenths of them singletons. The biggest ten clones account for about 12% of the sample.

The source of this sequence is a person between 18 and 59 years old who received the Ad26.COV2.S COVID-19 vaccine or a placebo. The sequences come from peripheral blood, collected in a trial of Ad26.COV2.S vaccine versus placebo.

The CDR3 loop reads CAITPDRVRYTEAFF. The nucleotide sequence reads as follows: TGTGCCATCACTCCTGACAGGGTCCGGTACACTGAAGCTTTCTTT. The sequence is built from TRBV10-3 and TRBJ1-1; a stretch of 7 junction bases matches TRBD1. Trimming takes 7 bases off V and 3 bases off J; junction bases not matched to a gene: 11. Spanning cysteine to phenylalanine, the CDR3 consists of 15 amino acids. Of all the DNA, just the CDR3 is kept, 45 bases in frame from base 1. The germline V gene encodes CDR1 ENHRY and CDR2 SYGVKD.